This entry describes one T cell receptor beta chain. There is no known antigen for this receptor. Nothing much larger sits one base from this clone, and base qualities are not available. Libraries of naive CD8 T cells were generated from about 19,000 to 1,100,000 sorted cells, with 10%, 30% or 50% of the purified RNA used. Naive CD8 T cells were FACS-sorted as CD8+CD4-CCR7+CD45RA+ on a BD FACSAria II into RLT Plus buffer. To test detection sensitivity, Jurkat RNA equal to fewer than 13 TCR copies was added to samples of roughly 18,000-1,100,000 naive CD8 T cells. Enrichment of CD8 T cells was performed with RosetteSep CD8+ T Cell Enrichment Cocktail and Ficoll-Paque, after which ACK red cell lysis was carried out. The library was prepared using PCR. For sequencing, a NextSeq 500 was employed. Bulk TCR libraries were prepared as previously described, using TCR primers listed in Table S5. Total RNA was purified with the Qiagen AllPrep DNA/RNA kit. Before analysis, reads from multiple sequencing runs of the same library were pooled. The authors processed their data as follows. Only reads with exact TCR constant sequence were kept, trimmed to 150 nt, and grouped by their 12-nt molecular barcodes. Reads in each barcode group were sub-clustered using a 15% Levenshtein threshold, and a quality-weighted consensus sequence was built for each RNA molecule. Non-functional sequences were excluded, and lower-count sequences lying one edit away from another sequence were also excluded. Based on fitting two negative binomial distributions, any barcode sub-cluster with under 20% of the maximum read count was discarded. The public sequencing data were trimmed at Q25 with fastp and processed into clonotypes with MiXCR by TCRdb, which kept only in-frame beta chains. Rows matching on CDR3 protein sequence are summarized as one entry with the most common DNA and genes. TCRdb's processing, not the authors', yielded these V and J calls. The sample table contains about 630,000 distinct CDR3 sequences; only one count was recorded for roughly 27% of them. Of the sample, approximately 0.75% is held by the ten largest clones.

The data originate from a study of molecular identifiers for immune sequencing clone quantification (dated by TCRdb to between 2018 and 2020). The study in broad terms: For a replicate experiment, the RNA from either 20,000 or 100,000 naive CD8 T cells was divided into five aliquots, and four of those aliquots went on to sequencing. The study was a methods study using CD8 T cells to benchmark molecular-identifier clustering-based TCR repertoire sequencing (MIDCIRS) and TCR RNA copy counting.

Overall study results and their limits: In CMV-specific effector cells, clones with more than 20 RNA copies contained over 97% of molecules, whereas in naive cells such clones contained under 1% of molecules. The naive libraries included spiked-in Jurkat TCR RNA (10 copies' worth), and this RNA is not part of the donor repertoire. Highly expanded clone sizes could be underestimated if identical TCR molecules share a barcode. Modeling indicated about 3 TCR RNA copies recovered per cell, compared with about 9.4 by digital PCR, which implies a capture efficiency of approximately 30%. Without barcode sub-clustering, chimeric consensus sequences inflated TCR diversity; chimeras reached as high as 47%. Spiked-in Jurkat TCR RNA equal to a single cell's worth was reported to be detectable even within one million naive CD8 T cells.

Taken from cysteine to phenylalanine, the CDR3 has 15 residues. The entry retains the CDR3 DNA only, 45 bases that are in frame from base 1. From the germline V gene (reference sequence), CDR1 is DFQATT and CDR2 is SNEGSKA. V is pared back by 1 base and J by 1 base, with 13 bases lying between the germline termini. This receptor was obtained from a human donor in good health. Some libraries in this study had Jurkat cell RNA spiked in. Sequencing was carried out using naive CD8+ T cells from blood, with Jurkat cell RNA spiked in. The cell subset or site label, as the study defines it: FACS-sorted CD8+CD4-CCR7+CD45RA+ naive T cells. The receptor chain draws on TRBV20-1 and TRBJ2-5; matching of 5 bases hints at TRBD2 as the D gene. The CDR3 protein is CSARALGELQETQYF. The DNA reads as follows: TGCAGTGCTAGAGCTCTTGGGGAGCTCCAAGAGACCCAGTACTTC.